The T cell receptor beta chain under discussion was sequenced for a study of a mutant IDH1 vaccine in newly diagnosed glioma. Study as a whole: Previous care, which was radiotherapy, temozolomide, or both, most often involved both.

Details on this clone: Its specificity is not known.

CDR1 is SGDLS, CDR2 YYNGEE, per germline. There are 15 residues in the CDR3. V lost 3 bases and J lost 8, with 19 bases in between. Study outcomes and limitations: Apparently, pseudoprogression bore no relation to changes among the top peripheral T cell clonotypes. Immune responses arising from the vaccine appeared in about 93% of patients.

Some clones are missing from TCRdb's copy, which holds only in-frame ones; the method was immunoSEQ multiplex PCR. This sample yields tens of thousands of clones, of which about three quarters are seen a single time; roughly 8.9% belongs to the top ten. The time point denotes: baseline, week 1 (first vaccination visit). Treatment reported: pre-vaccination baseline after standard-of-care therapy. This receptor was obtained from a man aged 50 to 59 with glioma. Some clones in this sample may be carry-over from other donors' samples. Sequences were derived from peripheral blood mononuclear cells (PBMCs), sampled from a glioma patient treated with radiotherapy, temozolomide or both. This rearrangement joins TRBV9 to TRBJ2-3, with D possibly being TRBD1 or TRBD2 (5 bases each). CDR3 bases: TGTGCCAGCAGCGACCGGGACCGGGGCGGAGGTACGCAGTATTTT. Protein: CASSDRDRGGGTQYF.